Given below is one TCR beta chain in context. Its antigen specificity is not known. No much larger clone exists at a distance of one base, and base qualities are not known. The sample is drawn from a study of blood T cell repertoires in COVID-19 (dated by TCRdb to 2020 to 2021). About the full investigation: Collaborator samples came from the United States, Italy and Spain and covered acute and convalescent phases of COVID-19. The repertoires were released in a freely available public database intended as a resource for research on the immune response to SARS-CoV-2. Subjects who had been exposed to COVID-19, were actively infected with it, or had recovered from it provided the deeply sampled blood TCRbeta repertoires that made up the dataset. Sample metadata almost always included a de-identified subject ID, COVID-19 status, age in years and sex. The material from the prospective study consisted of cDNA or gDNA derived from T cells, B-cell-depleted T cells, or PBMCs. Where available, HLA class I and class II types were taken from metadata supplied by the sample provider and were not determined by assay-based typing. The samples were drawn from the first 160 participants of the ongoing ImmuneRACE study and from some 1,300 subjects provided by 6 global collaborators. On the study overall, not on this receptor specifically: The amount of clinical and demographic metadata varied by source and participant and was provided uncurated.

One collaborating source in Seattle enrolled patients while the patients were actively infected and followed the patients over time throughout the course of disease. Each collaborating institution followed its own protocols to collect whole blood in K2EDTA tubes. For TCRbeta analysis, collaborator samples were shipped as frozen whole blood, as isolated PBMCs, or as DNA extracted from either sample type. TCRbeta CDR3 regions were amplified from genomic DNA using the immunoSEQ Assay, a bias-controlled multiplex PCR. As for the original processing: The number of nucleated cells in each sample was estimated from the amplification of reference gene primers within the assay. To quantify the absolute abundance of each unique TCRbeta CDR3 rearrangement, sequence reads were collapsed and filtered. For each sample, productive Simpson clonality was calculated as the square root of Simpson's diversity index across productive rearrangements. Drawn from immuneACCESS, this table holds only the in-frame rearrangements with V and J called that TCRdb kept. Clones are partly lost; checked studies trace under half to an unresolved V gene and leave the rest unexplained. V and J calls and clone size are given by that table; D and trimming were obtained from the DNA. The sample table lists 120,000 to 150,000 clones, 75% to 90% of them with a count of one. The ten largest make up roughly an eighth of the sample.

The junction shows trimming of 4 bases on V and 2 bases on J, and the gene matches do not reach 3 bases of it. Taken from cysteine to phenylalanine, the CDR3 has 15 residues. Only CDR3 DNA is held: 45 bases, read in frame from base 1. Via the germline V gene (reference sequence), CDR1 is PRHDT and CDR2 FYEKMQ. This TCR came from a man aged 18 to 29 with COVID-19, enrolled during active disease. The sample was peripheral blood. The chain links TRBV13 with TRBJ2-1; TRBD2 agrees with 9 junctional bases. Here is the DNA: TGTGCCAGCAGCTCAGGGACTAGCCCCTACAATGAGCAGTTCTTC. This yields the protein CASSSGTSPYNEQFF.